One sample yielded the 25 T cell receptor beta chains listed below, sequenced in a study of neoadjuvant anti-PD-1 for oral cavity cancer. Profiling relied on immunoSEQ multiplex PCR, and the TCRdb table lists in-frame clones only, not all of them. The repertoire has 5,000 or so clones, just under 60% of them found once; the top ten carry around 8.8%. The sample here was tumor tissue, taken before nivolumab (anti-PD-1) treatment. Receptors originate from a person aged 40 to 85 with oral cavity squamous cell carcinoma.

This rearrangement joins TRBV18 to TRBJ2-7, with D uncertain. Trimming cost V 3 bases and J 5 bases, with 5 bases left between them. CDR1 is KGHSH, CDR2 LQKENI, per germline. The length of the CDR3 is 11 residues. CDR3: CASSPSHEQYF. The CDR3 DNA reads as TGTGCCAGCTCACCTAGCCACGAGCAGTACTTC.

This chain links TRBV7-3 with TRBJ2-1; D call uncertain. Trimming cost V 3 bases and J 7 bases, with 13 bases left between them. Germline V gene sequence: CDR1 SGHTA, CDR2 FQGTGA. The CDR3 extends over 14 amino acids. This chain's CDR3 is CASSLLGPGNEQFF. CDR3 in DNA: TGTGCCAGCAGCTTGTTGGGTCCTGGTAATGAGCAGTTCTTC.

This chain links TRBV2 with TRBJ1-5; D is uncertain. Germline CDR1 SNHLY, CDR2 FYNNEI. The CDR3 runs to 14 residues. V lost 6 bases and J lost 0, with 9 bases in between. CDR3 nucleotide sequence: TGTGCCAGCAGCTCGGAGGATAGCAATCAGCCCCAGCATTTT. Amino acids: CASSSEDSNQPQHF. Based on the CDR3 plus reference TRBV2 and TRBJ1-5, the full variable domain is EPEVTQTPSHQVTQMGQEVILRCVPISNHLYFYWYRQILGQKVEFLVSFYNNEISEKSEIFDDQFSVERPDGSNFTLKIRSTKLEDSAMYFCASSSEDSNQPQHFGDGTRLSIL.

The chain links TRBV5-1 to TRBJ2-3, with a tentative D call TRBD2 (5 bases). CDR3 size: 13 residues. In germline, CDR1 is SGHRS, CDR2 YFSETQ. V was pared by 4 bases and J by 6 bases, with 12 bases between. The CDR3 DNA reads as TGCGCCAGCAGCGAGGGCGCCCGGGATACGCAGTATTTT. As protein: CASSEGARDTQYF. Full variable domain (rest looked up from reference TRBV5-1 and TRBJ2-3): KAGVTQTPRYLIKTRGQQVTLSCSPISGHRSVSWYQQTPGQGLQFLFEYFSETQRNKGNFPGRFSGRQFSNSRSEMNVSTLELGDSALYLCASSEGARDTQYFGPGTRLTVL.

The chain has TRBV6-6 and TRBJ1-3; 8 bases fit TRBD1. The CDR3 consists of 16 residues. Germline V gene sequence: CDR1 MNHNY, CDR2 SVGAGI (reference sequence). V lost 4 bases and J lost 2; bases outside the gene matches: 7. The CDR3 loop reads CASSSGPGGAGNTIYF. CDR3 coding DNA: TGTGCCAGCAGTTCAGGTCCAGGGGGCGCTGGAAACACCATATATTTT.

This sequence joins TRBV2 and TRBJ2-2; TRBD1 matches 7 bases. Germline trimming cut 6 bases from V and 7 bases from J; bases unmatched to any gene: 11. In germline, CDR1 is SNHLY, CDR2 FYNNEI. This CDR3 is 15 amino acids long. In DNA form, the CDR3 reads TGTGCCAGCAGAAGGCCGGGACAGACAGACGGGGAGCTGTTTTTT. Residues: CASRRPGQTDGELFF.

This chain joins TRBV7-8 and TRBJ1-2; possible D gene TRBD1, 6 bases. CDR1 and CDR2 from the germline V gene are SGHVS and FQNEAQ. V lost 5 bases and J 4 bases, leaving 20 bases between the germline ends. This CDR3 spans 16 amino acids. The CDR3 region has the DNA TGTGCCAGCAGCCAAGAGCCCGGACAGAGCAGCTATGGCTACACCTTC. Protein: CASSQEPGQSSYGYTF.

The chain couples TRBV27 to TRBJ1-4; possibly TRBD1 for D (5 bases). Trimming pared 2 bases from V and 10 bases from J, leaving 11 bases between. Per germline, CDR1 MNHEY and CDR2 SMNVEV (reference sequence). CDR3 size: 13 residues. The CDR3 DNA follows: TGTGCCAGCAGTTTAGGACAAGCGGGAAAACTGTTTTTT. Protein product: CASSLGQAGKLFF. The whole variable domain, filled in from reference TRBV27 and TRBJ1-4, reads EAQVTQNPRYLITVTGKKLTVTCSQNMNHEYMSWYRQDPGLGLRQIYYSMNVEVTDKGDVPEGYKVSRKEKRNFPLILESPSPNQTSLYFCASSLGQAGKLFFGSGTQLSVL.

The V call is TRBV5-8, the J call TRBJ2-7; D assignment may be TRBD1 or TRBD2 (6 bases each). Per germline, CDR1 SGHTS and CDR2 YDEGEE. Trimming took off 3 bases at V and 6 bases at J, with 16 bases between the two ends. The CDR3 runs to 14 residues. CDR3 sequence: CASSSGVGGLEQYF. The CDR3 bases are TGTGCCAGCAGCTCAGGGGTAGGGGGGCTCGAGCAGTACTTC.

The chain joins TRBV7-8 to TRBJ2-5; D remains unclear. V lost 5 bases and J 5 bases, leaving 9 bases between the germline ends. This CDR3 contains 12 residues. The V gene's germline CDR1 is SGHVS and CDR2 FQNEAQ. The CDR3 DNA is TGTGCCAGCAGCCTTACATTCGAGACCCAGTACTTC. This encodes CASSLTFETQYF.

In nucleotides, the CDR3 is TGTGCCAGCAGCCCCTCTAAGAGCCTAGGGTGGTACGAGCAGTACTTC. It codes for CASSPSKSLGWYEQYF. The chain employs TRBV5-8 and TRBJ2-7; no clear D. This CDR3 comprises 16 residues. From germline, CDR1 is SGHTS and CDR2 YDEGEE. Between the trimmed V and J ends, which lost 4 bases and 4 bases, there was a span of 21 bases.

The V call is TRBV18, the J call TRBJ1-6; TRBD1 matches at 7 bases. Germline V gene lookup returns CDR1 KGHSH and CDR2 LQKENI. The CDR3 totals 14 residues. V was clipped by 0 bases and J by 10 bases; unmatched bases: 3. The CDR3 coding sequence is TGTGCCAGCTCACCACCAGGGGGCAAATCACCCCTCCACTTT. Translation: CASSPPGGKSPLHF.

The chain couples TRBV7-9 to TRBJ1-2, with TRBD1 matching over 7 bases. Germline values: CDR1 SEHNR, CDR2 FQNEAQ (reference sequence). The CDR3 runs 14 residues. V gave up 2 bases and J gave up 7 bases; unmatched junction bases: 7. In DNA, the CDR3 is TGTGCCAGCAGCTTACAGGGGGGGTTGCCTGGCTACACCTTC. Residues: CASSLQGGLPGYTF. Supplemented by reference TRBV7-9 and TRBJ1-2, the full variable domain reads DTGVSQNPRHKITKRGQNVTFRCDPISEHNRLYWYRQTLGQGPEFLTYFQNEAQLEKSRLLSDRFSAERPKGSFSTLEIQRTEQGDSAMYLCASSLQGGLPGYTFGSGTRLTVV.

There are a few counts of this clone. CDR3 loop: CSVLRQGNTEAFF. CDR3 coding DNA: TGCAGCGTTCTTAGACAGGGGAACACTGAAGCTTTCTTT. The rearrangement links TRBV29-1 to TRBJ1-1; 7 bases align to TRBD1. V was clipped by 5 bases and J by 1 base; unmatched bases: 4. The germline gives CDR1 SQVTM, CDR2 ANQGSEA. This CDR3 contains 13 residues.

This chain links TRBV10-1 with TRBJ2-7; 7 positions match TRBD2. The J segment lost 2 bases and the V segment lost 5 bases, leaving 6 bases of the junction unmatched. CDR1 is WNHNN, CDR2 SYGVQD, per germline (reference sequence). The CDR3 runs 14 residues. The CDR3 protein is CASSRAGETYEQYF. The CDR3 coding sequence is TGCGCCAGCAGTAGGGCGGGAGAGACCTACGAGCAGTACTTC.

The V call is TRBV5-8, the J call TRBJ2-3; D gene unclear. Trimming removed 1 base at V and 3 bases at J, with 6 bases between. The length of the CDR3 is 13 residues. Per the germline V gene, CDR1 is SGHTS and CDR2 is YDEGEE. DNA for the CDR3: TGTGCCAGCAGCTTGATCCAGACAGATACGCAGTATTTT. Translated: CASSLIQTDTQYF.

The chain couples TRBV7-8 to TRBJ1-1; 11 bases map to TRBD1. The V gene end was trimmed by 3 bases and the J gene end by 5 bases; junction bases not matched to a gene: 5. The CDR3 spans 15 residues. Germline CDR1 reads SGHVS; CDR2 reads FQNEAQ. The CDR3 DNA reads TGTGCCAGCAGCTTGGGGACAGGGGGTGGTACTGAAGCTTTCTTT. This sequence encodes CASSLGTGGGTEAFF. The variable domain in full, completed from reference TRBV7-8 and TRBJ1-1, reads GAGVSQSPRYKVAKRGQDVALRCDPISGHVSLFWYQQALGQGPEFLTYFQNEAQLDKSGLPSDRFFAERPEGSVSTLKIQRTQQEDSAVYLCASSLGTGGGTEAFFGQGTRLTVV.

This chain joins TRBV5-4 and TRBJ1-2, with 8 bases that match TRBD1. CDR3 length: 17 residues. V lost 0 bases to trimming and J lost 7 bases; unmatched junction nucleotides: 14. The V gene's germline CDR1 is SGHNT and CDR2 YYREEE (reference sequence). CDR3 residues: CASSLEGPRGLYRGYTF. Written as DNA, the CDR3 is TGTGCCAGCAGCTTGGAAGGCCCCAGGGGGCTCTACCGTGGCTACACCTTC.

The chain uses TRBV5-1 and TRBJ2-1, with 10 nucleotides matching TRBD2. The trim removed 3 bases at V and 3 bases at J, leaving 3 bases unmatched. There are 15 residues in the CDR3. The V gene's germline CDR1 is SGHRS and CDR2 YFSETQ. The CDR3 DNA is TGCGCCAGCAGCTCTAGCGGGAGTATCTACAATGAGCAGTTCTTC. This codes for CASSSSGSIYNEQFF. Full variable domain (rest looked up from reference TRBV5-1 and TRBJ2-1): KAGVTQTPRYLIKTRGQQVTLSCSPISGHRSVSWYQQTPGQGLQFLFEYFSETQRNKGNFPGRFSGRQFSNSRSEMNVSTLELGDSALYLCASSSSGSIYNEQFFGPGTRLTVL.

This clone was recorded a few times. This rearrangement joins TRBV19 to TRBJ1-1, with D possibly matching TRBD1 (6 bases). The CDR3 runs 14 residues. The germline V gene has CDR1 LNHDA and CDR2 SQIVND (reference sequence). Trimming removed 7 bases at V and 7 bases at J, with 19 bases between. The CDR3 sequence is CASTVNWGADEAFF. CDR3 bases: TGTGCCAGTACCGTAAACTGGGGGGCCGATGAAGCTTTCTTT.

This clone has only one observation. The chain carries TRBV5-1 and TRBJ1-1; 9 bases are a match to TRBD1. The CDR3 sequence is 15 residues long. The V gene end was trimmed by 3 bases and the J gene end by 4 bases; junction bases not matched to a gene: 7. CDR1 and CDR2 from the germline V gene are SGHRS and YFSETQ. The CDR3 DNA is TGCGCCAGCAGCTCAACAGGGGGCGAGGGCACTGAAGCTTTCTTT. Protein product: CASSSTGGEGTEAFF.

The chain couples TRBV19 to TRBJ1-2; D remains ambiguous. The length of the CDR3 is 14 residues. Trimming left V 5 bases short and J 3 bases short, with 13 bases between. The V gene's germline CDR1 is LNHDA and CDR2 SQIVND (reference sequence). CDR3 residues: CASSPPLGDYGYTF. The CDR3 bases are TGTGCCAGTAGTCCCCCCCTCGGGGACTATGGCTACACCTTC.

This clone was observed once. The genes are TRBV7-2 and TRBJ2-1, with 9 nucleotides matching TRBD1. The CDR3 sequence is 15 residues long. Germline values: CDR1 SGHTA, CDR2 FQGNSA. V shed 5 bases and J 2 bases; nucleotides not matched to a gene: 4. CDR3 residues: CASSLDRGAYNEQFF. CDR3 coding DNA: TGTGCCAGCAGCCTGGACAGGGGCGCCTACAATGAGCAGTTCTTC.

This chain uses TRBV6-5 with TRBJ2-7, with 7 bases identical to TRBD2. Germline V gene sequence: CDR1 MNHEY, CDR2 SVGAGI. Trimming cost V 0 bases and J 2 bases; bases outside gene matches: 4. The CDR3 spans 15 residues. CDR3 sequence (DNA): TGTGCCAGCAGTTACTCGAGGGCGGGGGCCTACGAGCAGTACTTC. Its protein is CASSYSRAGAYEQYF.

The CDR3 DNA reads as TGTGCCAGCAGTTTCCCCCAGGGATCGAACTATGGCTACACCTTC. It codes for CASSFPQGSNYGYTF. The chain has TRBV27 and TRBJ1-2, with a possible D match to TRBD1 (5 bases). The CDR3 is 15 amino acids. Germline CDR1 and CDR2: MNHEY and SMNVEV (reference sequence). V was cut by 3 bases and J by 2 bases, with 13 bases left in between.